What follows are 22 T cell receptor beta chains derived from one specimen sequenced in a study of CD8 T cells in Susac syndrome. RNA amounts of about 0.45 to 1 ug underwent reverse transcription with random hexamers. TCRdb re-called the immunoSEQ multiplex PCR reads through MiXCR, storing one row per CDR3 protein. Of about 120,000 distinct CDR3 sequences in the sample, less than 95% were seen once. What was sequenced was CD8+ T cells from PBMCs. The receptor source for this set is a human donor in good health.

This clonotype was seen more than once but under ten times. The chain joins TRBV6-5 to TRBJ2-5, with TRBD1 matching over 12 bases. Germline CDR1 is MNHEY and CDR2 is SVGAGI. This CDR3 comprises 15 residues. V dropped 0 bases and J dropped 5; count of bases not matched to a gene: 1. CDR3 region: CASSYSGQGAETQYF. In DNA, the CDR3 is TGTGCCAGCAGTTACTCGGGACAGGGGGCTGAGACCCAGTACTTC.

On this clonotype itself: A read error may produce the germline difference seen at one junction end. V and J are TRBV7-3 and TRBJ2-6, with 8 bases that match TRBD1. CDR1 is SGHTA, CDR2 FQGTGA, per germline. The CDR3 has 16 residues. The CDR3 is CASSLTTGAGANVLTF. Written as DNA, the CDR3 is TGTGCCAGCAGCCTAACGACAGGGGCTGGGGCCAACGTCCTGACTTTC.

This chain links TRBV7-9 with TRBJ1-4, with D unclear. V dropped 5 bases and J dropped 8 bases, with 9 bases sitting between them. Germline loops: CDR1 SEHNR, CDR2 FQNEAQ (reference sequence). CDR3 size: 12 residues. CDR3 protein: CASSLPVEKLFF. For the CDR3, the DNA is TGTGCCAGCAGCCTTCCAGTCGAAAAACTGTTTTTT.

J is TRBJ1-2 and V is TRBV20-1; perhaps TRBD1 as D (6 bases). The CDR3 is made up of 12 amino acids. Trimming removed 6 bases from V and 2 bases from J, with 10 bases in between. The germline gives CDR1 DFQATT, CDR2 SNEGSKA (reference sequence). CDR3 residues: CSAPGQNYGYTF. CDR3 nucleotide sequence: TGCAGTGCCCCAGGACAGAACTATGGCTACACCTTC.

This clonotype showed up just once. The chain links TRBV7-2 to TRBJ2-5; the match to TRBD1 covers 11 bases. This CDR3 comprises 16 residues. CDR1 is SGHTA, CDR2 FQGNSA, per germline. With 1 base clipped from V and 6 bases from J, the junction kept 7 bases outside the gene matches. The CDR3 here is CASSLVRTGGAQTQYF. The CDR3 DNA reads TGTGCCAGCAGCTTAGTGCGGACAGGGGGCGCGCAGACCCAGTACTTC. Together with reference TRBV7-2 and TRBJ2-5, the CDR3 gives the full variable domain: GAGVSQSPSNKVTEKGKDVELRCDPISGHTALYWYRQSLGQGLEFLIYFQGNSAPDKSGLPSDRFSAERTGGSVSTLTIQRTQQEDSAVYLCASSLVRTGGAQTQYFGPGTRLLVL.

This chain connects TRBV7-2 to TRBJ1-2, with D unclear. This CDR3 contains 14 residues. Germline-derived CDR1 and CDR2 are SGHTA and FQGNSA. The V end lost 1 base, the J end lost 1 base, and 7 bases lay between the germline ends. CDR3 bases: TGTGCCAGCAGCTTAGGGGCCCATAACTATGGCTACACCTTC. Protein sequence: CASSLGAHNYGYTF.

This rearrangement joins TRBV6-2 or TRBV6-3 to TRBJ2-7; TRBD1 aligns across 8 bases. CDR3 length equals 15 residues. Germline trimming cut 2 bases from V and 1 base from J; bases unmatched to any gene: 4. Looked up from germline, CDR1 is MNHEY and CDR2 is SVGEGT. The CDR3 here is CASSYGTGGSYEQYF. CDR3 in DNA: TGTGCCAGCAGTTACGGGACAGGTGGATCCTACGAGCAGTACTTC.

The V gene is TRBV2, the J gene TRBJ2-3, with D hard to call. The CDR3 runs to 15 residues. Germline CDR1 and CDR2: SNHLY and FYNNEI. The V gene lost 8 bases and the J gene lost 1 base, with 16 bases spanning the gap. The DNA for the CDR3 is TGTGCCAGCGTAAATCGAATCCCACGCACAGATACGCAGTATTTT. Translation: CASVNRIPRTDTQYF.

This chain joins TRBV15 and TRBJ2-4; D remains ambiguous. The germline CDR1 and CDR2 sequences are LNHNV and YYDKDF (reference sequence). CDR3 length: 13 residues. V lost 5 bases and J lost 6, with 11 bases in between. The CDR3 nucleotides are TGTGCCACCAGCCCCTTAATGGGAAACATTCAGTACTTC. It translates to CATSPLMGNIQYF.

The chain combines TRBV5-5 with TRBJ2-3, with 14 bases identical to TRBD2. Germline CDR1 and CDR2: SGHKS and YYEKEE (reference sequence). This CDR3 has 17 amino acids. V lost 3 bases to trimming and J lost 5 bases; unmatched junction nucleotides: 8. This chain's CDR3 is CASSYPRLAGGQDTQYF. In DNA form, the CDR3 reads TGTGCCAGCAGCTACCCTCGACTAGCGGGGGGGCAAGATACGCAGTATTTT. Looking up the rest from reference TRBV5-5 and TRBJ2-3 gives the full variable domain: DAGVTQSPTHLIKTRGQQVTLRCSPISGHKSVSWYQQVLGQGPQFIFQYYEKEERGRGNFPDRFSARQFPNYSSELNVNALLLGDSALYLCASSYPRLAGGQDTQYFGPGTRLTVL.

The chain combines TRBV18 with TRBJ2-7; no definite D call. This CDR3 contains 14 residues. Trimming took 3 bases from V and 3 from J, leaving 12 bases between them. Germline assignment: CDR1 KGHSH and CDR2 LQKENI. This CDR3 is CASSPPVRLYEQYF. The CDR3 nucleotides read TGTGCCAGCTCACCCCCGGTCCGTCTCTACGAGCAGTACTTC.

The gene calls are TRBV7-2 and TRBJ2-2; D may match TRBD1 or TRBD2 (5 bases each). Germline V gene data show CDR1 as SGHTA and CDR2 as FQGNSA. Trimming stripped 1 base from V and 1 base from J, with 16 bases between. CDR3 length: 18 residues. In DNA form, the CDR3 reads TGTGCCAGCAGCTTAGTTCTCGTCCAGGGAGTGAACACCGGGGAGCTGTTTTTT. It codes for CASSLVLVQGVNTGELFF.

The chain recombines TRBV9 with TRBJ2-5; 9 bases are shared with TRBD1. The germline V gene encodes CDR1 SGDLS and CDR2 YYNGEE. V dropped 3 bases and J dropped 4; count of bases not matched to a gene: 4. This CDR3 has 14 residues. CDR3 DNA sequence: TGTGCCAGCAGCGCTAAACAGGGGGCAGAGACCCAGTACTTC. Translating gives CASSAKQGAETQYF.

CDR3 bases: TGCGCCAGCAGGGATGGCGACAGCCCGAACTATGGCTACACCTTC. Amino acids: CASRDGDSPNYGYTF. The gene calls are TRBV5-1 and TRBJ1-2; the D gene is possibly TRBD1 (5 bases). V gave up 5 bases and J gave up 2 bases, with 16 bases separating them. Germline V gives CDR1 SGHRS, CDR2 YFSETQ. The CDR3 is made up of 15 amino acids.

J is TRBJ2-3 and V is TRBV20-1; 9 positions agree with TRBD2. The V and J ends lost 3 bases and 3 bases, in that order; junction bases with no gene match: 16. The germline gives CDR1 DFQATT, CDR2 SNEGSKA (reference sequence). The CDR3 runs to 18 residues. The CDR3 sequence: CSASAPGGRAYTTDTQYF. The DNA of the CDR3 is TGCAGTGCTAGTGCGCCGGGCGGGAGGGCCTATACGACAGATACGCAGTATTTT.

The chain combines TRBV14 with TRBJ1-2; perhaps TRBD1 as D (5 bases). Germline V gene sequence: CDR1 SGHDN, CDR2 FVKESK. This CDR3 region has 16 residues. Deletions cut 1 base from V and 3 bases from J, with 15 bases between. The CDR3 DNA reads TGTGCCAGCAGCCAAGGCTCGGCAGGGATGCACTATGGCTACACCTTC. The encoded protein is CASSQGSAGMHYGYTF. Looking up the rest from reference TRBV14 and TRBJ1-2 gives the full variable domain: EAGVTQFPSHSVIEKGQTVTLRCDPISGHDNLYWYRRVMGKEIKFLLHFVKESKQDESGMPNNRFLAERTGGTYSTLKVQPAELEDSGVYFCASSQGSAGMHYGYTFGSGTRLTVV.

The rearrangement links TRBV20-1 to TRBJ2-1, with a tentative D call TRBD2 (5 bases). Trimming pared 2 bases from V and 0 bases from J, leaving 11 bases between. CDR1 and CDR2 (germline): DFQATT, SNEGSKA (reference sequence). CDR3 length equals 15 residues. The CDR3 loop reads CSARSQRISYNEQFF. For the CDR3, the DNA is TGCAGTGCTAGATCTCAGCGGATCTCCTACAATGAGCAGTTCTTC.

The genes are TRBV19 and TRBJ2-7; TRBD2 might be the D (6 bases). Per germline, CDR1 LNHDA and CDR2 SQIVND (reference sequence). With 6 bases removed from V and 2 bases from J, the gap between germline ends came to 17 bases. This CDR3 is built from 15 residues. The CDR3 DNA follows: TGTGCCAGTAGGCGCCCAGGAGGGGCCACCTACGAGCAGTACTTC. Protein sequence: CASRRPGGATYEQYF.

This chain joins TRBV27 and TRBJ2-1; 14 bases map to TRBD2. CDR3 length: 15 amino acids. CDR1 and CDR2 from the germline V gene are MNHEY and SMNVEV (reference sequence). Trimming cost V 0 bases and J 10 bases; bases outside gene matches: 2. The CDR3, as DNA: TGTGCCAGCAGTTTATCGGGACTAGCGGGAGACGAGCAGTTCTTC. Amino acid sequence: CASSLSGLAGDEQFF.

This rearrangement joins TRBV7-2 to TRBJ1-1; D unresolved. The CDR3 contains 12 residues. Germline lookup yields CDR1 SGHTA and CDR2 FQGNSA. V shed 1 base and J shed 10 bases, with 10 bases lying between them. The CDR3 loop is CASSLVPPTAFF. The CDR3 DNA reads TGTGCCAGCAGCTTAGTGCCCCCCACAGCTTTCTTT.

V and J are TRBV2 and TRBJ2-2, with D perhaps TRBD2 (7 bases). The CDR3 is 14 residues long. V lost 0 bases and J lost 8, with 10 bases in between. The V gene's germline CDR1 is SNHLY and CDR2 FYNNEI. The CDR3 sequence: CASSEAAGAGELFF. CDR3 in DNA: TGTGCCAGCAGTGAAGCGGCGGGGGCTGGGGAGCTGTTTTTT.

The V gene is TRBV6-5, the J gene TRBJ2-7; perhaps TRBD2 as D (6 bases). V was clipped by 4 bases and J by 7 bases, with 17 bases between them. This CDR3 comprises 14 residues. The germline V gene encodes CDR1 MNHEY and CDR2 SVGAGI. DNA for the CDR3: TGTGCCAGCAGTTCCAGCCGCGGGGCGAGGGAGCAGTACTTC. Its translation is CASSSSRGAREQYF.